A single TCR beta chain is shown here with its context. Its specificity is unknown. The PCR had 60 Vbeta and 13 Jbeta primers. Authors' data handling: A later analysis tallied approximately 80 million unique TCR beta chains, roughly 11 million of them shared. Sequencing was performed with immunoSEQ multiplex PCR; in TCRdb, only in-frame clones are kept and a portion is missing. That table gives V, J and clone size, and the DNA gave D and trimming. The sample has some 150,000 clones; around 77% are singletons. These data belong to a study of cytomegalovirus exposure and HLA in healthy donors. Whole-study results and caveats: The study recorded 164 TCR beta chains that were cytomegalovirus-associated.

This CDR3 is 17 amino acids long. Germline V gives CDR1 SGHKS, CDR2 YYEKEE (reference sequence). The V gene lost 5 bases and the J gene lost 4 bases, with 19 bases spanning the gap. This receptor was obtained from a young man in good health and CMV-seropositive. Sequencing was performed on PBMCs. V usage is TRBV5-5 and J usage is TRBJ2-6; D might be TRBD1 (6 bases). The CDR3 protein is CASRSGGWGRGANVLTF. The CDR3 region has the DNA TGTGCCAGCAGGTCGGGTGGTTGGGGGCGAGGGGCCAACGTCCTGACTTTC.